Each of the 14 T cell receptor beta chains below was sequenced from the same sample in a study of glioma-infiltrating T cells after dendritic cell vaccination (dated by TCRdb to about 2016). The library was generated by the immunoSEQ multiplex PCR assay. Here the immuneACCESS table is served through TCRdb, limited to in-frame sequences with V and J called. Missing clones are a known gap in these copies; in checked studies unresolved V genes cover under half, and the rest lacks a known reason. This sample holds around 67,000 clones; around 86% were observed only once. Of the sample, roughly 7.9% falls within the top ten clones. Sample: blood, taken before dendritic cell vaccination. These receptors were obtained from a human donor with glioblastoma.

As for this clone: This sample also contains other DNA sequences that code for the same CDR3. This chain connects TRBV6-5 to TRBJ1-1; D is ambiguous. V was trimmed by 2 bases and J by 4 bases, leaving 11 bases between them. Germline V gene data show CDR1 as MNHEY and CDR2 as SVGAGI. This CDR3 comprises 14 residues. The CDR3 DNA follows: TGTGCCAGCAGTTACCGAGGGAAGGGCACTGAAGCTTTCTTT. It encodes CASSYRGKGTEAFF.

In this sample, this clone turned up once. V usage is TRBV10-3 and J usage is TRBJ2-1, with 10 nucleotides matching TRBD1. CDR3 size: 12 residues. J lost 7 bases, V lost 9 bases, and 3 bases had no gene match. Germline V gives CDR1 ENHRY, CDR2 SYGVKD. CDR3 in DNA: TGTGCCATGGGGACAGGGGTGAATGAGCAGTTCTTC. Translation: CAMGTGVNEQFF.

This clone has a single count. In nucleotides, the CDR3 is TGTGCCAGCAGCGTCCAAGCTCAGCCCCAGCATTTT. This gives the protein CASSVQAQPQHF. The chain joins TRBV2 to TRBJ1-5; the D is unclear. This CDR3 is built from 12 residues. The ends were cut back, 6 bases at V and 6 bases at J, with 9 bases in the middle. CDR1 is SNHLY, CDR2 FYNNEI, per germline.

This clone showed up just once. Here the CDR3 DNA reads TGCGCCAGCAACCCGGGACAGTTGAACACTGAAGCTTTCTTT. The encoded protein is CASNPGQLNTEAFF. This chain joins TRBV5-1 and TRBJ1-1; 7 positions agree with TRBD1. The germline gives CDR1 SGHRS, CDR2 YFSETQ. V shed 6 bases, J shed 0 bases, and the junction held 5 bases outside the gene matches. This CDR3 spans 14 amino acids.

This CDR3 is CASRETGLAFF. CDR3 DNA sequence: TGTGCCAGCAGGGAGACAGGGCTGGCTTTCTTT. The chain recombines TRBV6-1 with TRBJ1-1, with 7 bases aligning to TRBD1. Trimming removed 6 bases from V and 11 bases from J; junction bases left unmatched: 6. Germline V CDR1 and CDR2: MNHNS, SASEGT. The CDR3 extends over 11 amino acids.

The chain employs TRBV9 and TRBJ1-1, with D possibly being TRBD1 (6 bases). The V gene lost 0 bases and the J gene lost 8 bases, with 11 bases spanning the gap. The CDR3 contains 13 residues. CDR1 and CDR2 from the germline V gene are SGDLS and YYNGEE. The CDR3 nucleotides read TGTGCCAGCAGCGTAGTGGCAGGGGCCGAAGCTTTCTTT. Encoded protein: CASSVVAGAEAFF.

The gene calls are TRBV7-2 and TRBJ1-2; TRBD1 matches 8 bases. Germline-derived CDR1 and CDR2 are SGHTA and FQGNSA. With 1 base clipped from V and 7 bases from J, the junction kept 11 bases outside the gene matches. The CDR3 spans 16 residues. DNA of the CDR3: TGTGCCAGCAGCTTAGATGGGCAGGGGGCGCGTGGTGGCTACACCTTC. Amino acid sequence: CASSLDGQGARGGYTF.

The chain links TRBV25-1 to TRBJ2-2; 11 bases align to TRBD2. V was clipped by 10 bases and J by 5 bases; unmatched bases: 12. The CDR3 is 16 residues long. Germline V CDR1 and CDR2: MGHDK, SYGVNS. The CDR3: CANLLGSGGGTGELFF. In DNA, the CDR3 is TGTGCCAACCTCCTGGGTAGCGGGGGGGGGACCGGGGAGCTGTTTTTT.

The J gene is TRBJ2-3, the V gene TRBV27; 9 positions agree with TRBD2. Germline loops: CDR1 MNHEY, CDR2 SMNVEV (reference sequence). Trimming took 5 bases from V and 0 from J; bases not matched to a gene: 6. The CDR3 has 16 amino acids. CDR3 sequence (DNA): TGTGCCAGCAGTCCACTTAGCGGGGGAAGCACAGATACGCAGTATTTT. Encoded protein: CASSPLSGGSTDTQYF.

This clone was seen only once. CDR3 sequence (DNA): TGTGCCAGTATGGAAGCGGGGGGGGCAGATACGCAGTATTTT. It encodes CASMEAGGADTQYF. The chain couples TRBV19 to TRBJ2-3; 10 bases align to TRBD2. The CDR3 extends over 14 amino acids. V lost 7 bases to trimming and J lost 4 bases; unmatched junction nucleotides: 5. The germline V gene encodes CDR1 LNHDA and CDR2 SQIVND (reference sequence).

The V gene is TRBV7-8, the J gene TRBJ2-1; possible D gene TRBD1, 6 bases. This CDR3 has 15 amino acids. V dropped 1 base and J dropped 2 bases, with 9 bases sitting between them. The V gene's germline CDR1 is SGHVS and CDR2 FQNEAQ. The CDR3 spells CASSLEQGPYNEQFF. The DNA of the CDR3 is TGTGCCAGCAGCTTAGAACAGGGACCCTACAATGAGCAGTTCTTC.

The rearrangement links TRBV2 to TRBJ1-1; TRBD1 matches at 7 bases. The CDR3 runs to 13 residues. Germline V gene sequence: CDR1 SNHLY, CDR2 FYNNEI. V shed 11 bases and J 1 base; nucleotides not matched to a gene: 7. CDR3 DNA: TGTGCCGCCAGCAGGGGGAGGAACACTGAAGCTTTCTTT. It specifies CAASRGRNTEAFF.

The V gene is TRBV7-3, the J gene TRBJ2-3; D may be TRBD2 (5 bases). Trimming left V 5 bases short and J 6 bases short, with 12 bases between. This CDR3 contains 13 residues. Germline V gene lookup returns CDR1 SGHTA and CDR2 FQGTGA. The CDR3 DNA follows: TGTGCCAGCAGCCTAGCCCCAGGCGATACGCAGTATTTT. It specifies CASSLAPGDTQYF.

The V gene is TRBV7-2, the J gene TRBJ1-6, with a possible D match to TRBD1 (6 bases). The germline V gene has CDR1 SGHTA and CDR2 FQGNSA. This CDR3 spans 14 amino acids. Trimming took off 5 bases at V and 8 bases at J, with 13 bases between the two ends. In nucleotides, the CDR3 is TGTGCCAGCAGCCTTACAGGGACGGATTCACCCCTCCACTTT. As protein: CASSLTGTDSPLHF. Based on the CDR3 plus reference TRBV7-2 and TRBJ1-6, the full variable domain is GAGVSQSPSNKVTEKGKDVELRCDPISGHTALYWYRQSLGQGLEFLIYFQGNSAPDKSGLPSDRFSAERTGGSVSTLTIQRTQQEDSAVYLCASSLTGTDSPLHFGNGTRLTVT.